One and the same sample provided the 21 T cell receptor beta chains below, sequenced in a study of T cells in Graves' hyperthyroidism and ophthalmopathy. The CDR3 regions of TCR beta were amplified from RNA transcripts. The TCR CDR3 was amplified in a first-round RT-PCR using the HTBI primer set. TCRdb ran MiXCR on the multiplex PCR reads and lists one entry per CDR3 protein. The repertoire holds about 700,000 distinct CDR3 sequences, with approximately 15% as singletons. The sequenced sample was blood. Every receptor here comes from a woman aged 18-30 years with Graves' hyperthyroidism.

At least ten counts were recorded for this clonotype. V is TRBV29-1 and J is TRBJ2-5; 10 nucleotides line up with TRBD1. This CDR3 has 15 residues. Germline CDR1 and CDR2: SQVTM and ANQGSEA. Unmatched junction bases numbered 3, after V lost 0 bases and J lost 2 bases. CDR3 sequence reads: CSVEDWGQGQETQYF. The CDR3 region has the DNA TGCAGCGTTGAAGATTGGGGACAGGGGCAAGAGACCCAGTACTTC.

This clonotype was counted a few times. J is TRBJ2-4 and V is TRBV12-3 or TRBV12-4; no reliable D call. V lost 6 bases to trimming and J lost 6 bases, with 12 bases between them. The CDR3 consists of 13 residues. The CDR3 coding sequence is TGTGCCAGCAGACGTGGAACCTCAAACATTCAGTACTTC. This translates into CASRRGTSNIQYF.

This clonotype was seen many times. The chain carries TRBV24-1 and TRBJ2-3, with TRBD1 identical over 11 bases. The CDR3 spans 17 residues. J was trimmed by 6 bases and V by 3 bases; bases with no gene match: 10. The V gene's germline CDR1 is KGHDR and CDR2 SFDVKD. This chain's CDR3 is CATSDVTGQGVTDTQYF. CDR3 nucleotides: TGTGCCACCAGTGATGTGACGGGACAGGGGGTGACCGATACGCAGTATTTT.

The sample holds a few counts of this clonotype. The V call is TRBV24-1, the J call TRBJ1-3, with TRBD1 matching over 9 bases. In germline, CDR1 is KGHDR, CDR2 SFDVKD. The CDR3 contains 15 residues. After removal of 3 bases from V and 8 bases from J, the junction contained 7 bases not matched to a gene. CDR3 coding DNA: TGTGCCACCAGTGATACGCGGGACAGGGATCACACCATATATTTT. Residues: CATSDTRDRDHTIYF.

There are a few counts of this clonotype. DNA for the CDR3: TGCGCCAGCAGCTATACAGCCCAAGAGACCCAGTACTTC. Amino acids: CASSYTAQETQYF. V is TRBV5-1 and J is TRBJ2-5, with D unclear. The CDR3 length is 13 residues. The germline V gene has CDR1 SGHRS and CDR2 YFSETQ. With 3 bases removed from V and 1 base from J, the gap between germline ends came to 7 bases.

This clonotype has a handful of counts. V and J are TRBV14 and TRBJ1-1, with D unresolved. The V and J ends lost 5 bases and 1 base respectively, with 11 bases between them. The germline V gene encodes CDR1 SGHDN and CDR2 FVKESK. This CDR3 contains 14 residues. The CDR3 DNA follows: TGTGCCAGCAGCGCCACGGACTGGAACACTGAAGCTTTCTTT. Translated, it gives CASSATDWNTEAFF.

This clonotype has at least ten counts. The chain joins TRBV5-6 to TRBJ2-7, with 8 nucleotides matching TRBD1. The CDR3 runs 14 residues. Germline CDR1 reads SGHDT; CDR2 reads YYEEEE. J was trimmed by 1 base and V by 4 bases; bases with no gene match: 4. CDR3 in amino acids: CASSEGTGSYEQYF. Written as DNA, the CDR3 is TGTGCCAGCAGCGAGGGGACAGGATCCTACGAGCAGTACTTC.

This clonotype showed up many times. The chain has TRBV28 and TRBJ2-3, with D tentatively TRBD1 (5 bases). Trimming removed 1 base from V and 0 bases from J, with 11 bases in between. The CDR3 totals 16 residues. Germline loops: CDR1 MDHEN, CDR2 SYDVKM. CDR3 protein: CASSLYGQPSTDTQYF. The CDR3, as DNA: TGTGCCAGCAGTTTATACGGACAACCTAGCACAGATACGCAGTATTTT. Full variable domain (missing parts from reference TRBV28 and TRBJ2-3): DVKVTQSSRYLVKRTGEKVFLECVQDMDHENMFWYRQDPGLGLRLIYFSYDVKMKEKGDIPEGYSVSREKKERFSLILESASTNQTSMYLCASSLYGQPSTDTQYFGPGTRLTVL.

This clonotype was recorded at least ten times. The J gene is TRBJ2-7, the V gene TRBV10-2; D is ambiguous. Germline CDR1 is WSHSY and CDR2 is SAAADI. CDR3 length: 15 residues. With 1 base removed from V and 1 base from J, the gap between germline ends came to 11 bases. The CDR3 loop reads CASSEFAALSYEQYF. As DNA, the CDR3 is TGCGCCAGCAGTGAGTTTGCGGCCCTGTCCTACGAGCAGTACTTC.

This rearrangement joins TRBV6-2 or TRBV6-3 to TRBJ2-1, with 9 bases matching TRBD2. Germline assignment: CDR1 MNHEY and CDR2 SVGEGT. The ends lost 10 bases at V and 1 base at J; junction bases unmatched: 14. The CDR3 has 17 amino acids. CDR3 sequence reads: CATDPPTSGPSYNEQFF. For the CDR3, the DNA is TGTGCCACCGACCCCCCCACTAGCGGGCCTTCCTACAATGAGCAGTTCTTC.

A single count supports this clonotype. Possible read error: a much larger clone is one base away. In nucleotides, the CDR3 is TGTGCCAGCAGGACAGCGAAGCACGAGACCCAGTTCTTC. It codes for CASRTAKHETQFF. The chain joins TRBV2 to TRBJ2-1, with D possibly matching TRBD1 (5 bases). This CDR3 is 13 amino acids long. Per the germline V gene, CDR1 is SNHLY and CDR2 is FYNNEI. Trimming removed 6 bases at V and 13 bases at J, with 19 bases between. Based on the CDR3 plus reference TRBV2 and TRBJ2-1, the full variable domain is EPEVTQTPSHQVTQMGQEVILRCVPISNHLYFYWYRQILGQKVEFLVSFYNNEISEKSEIFDDQFSVERPDGSNFTLKIRSTKLEDSAMYFCASRTAKHETQFFGPGTRLTVL.

This clonotype was detected ten times or more. The V gene is TRBV5-5, the J gene TRBJ2-7, with a weak D call TRBD1 (5 bases). Germline CDR1 SGHKS, CDR2 YYEKEE (reference sequence). Trimming removed 4 bases at V and 3 bases at J, with 14 bases between. This CDR3 is 14 amino acids long. The CDR3 region has the DNA TGTGCCAGCAGCCAAGTGACAGAGCGCTACGAGCAGTACTTC. Translating it yields CASSQVTERYEQYF. The variable domain in full, completed from reference TRBV5-5 and TRBJ2-7, reads DAGVTQSPTHLIKTRGQQVTLRCSPISGHKSVSWYQQVLGQGPQFIFQYYEKEERGRGNFPDRFSARQFPNYSSELNVNALLLGDSALYLCASSQVTERYEQYFGPGTRLTVT.

This clonotype was seen at least ten times. This sequence joins TRBV28 and TRBJ2-5; 7 positions agree with TRBD1. This CDR3 has 18 amino acids. V was pared by 3 bases and J by 3 bases, with 16 bases of the junction left unmatched. Germline V gives CDR1 MDHEN, CDR2 SYDVKM. The CDR3 loop is CASSFPPIVGQIEETQYF. CDR3 bases: TGTGCCAGCAGTTTTCCGCCAATAGTGGGACAGATCGAAGAGACCCAGTACTTC.

This clonotype occurred many times. This chain connects TRBV12-3 or TRBV12-4 to TRBJ1-1; 8 bases agree with TRBD1. The CDR3 has 14 residues. With V trimmed by 5 bases and J by 5 bases, 7 bases remained unmatched. The CDR3 region has the DNA TGTGCCAGCAGTACCGGACAGGGTGAGACTGAAGCTTTCTTT. Encoded protein: CASSTGQGETEAFF.

V and J are TRBV29-1 and TRBJ2-7; a possible D gene is TRBD2 (5 bases). Germline CDR1 SQVTM, CDR2 ANQGSEA. This CDR3 has 13 residues. The germline V and J ends were trimmed by 7 bases and 2 bases, with 15 bases remaining between them. The CDR3, as DNA: TGCAGCGCCCTGGGGAGTGATACCTACGAGCAGTACTTC. This encodes CSALGSDTYEQYF.

The V gene is TRBV19, the J gene TRBJ2-2, with a tentative D call TRBD1 (6 bases). CDR3 length equals 14 residues. V dropped 6 bases and J dropped 4 bases, with 12 bases sitting between them. Germline V gene data show CDR1 as LNHDA and CDR2 as SQIVND (reference sequence). CDR3 protein: CASSMDRITGELFF. DNA of the CDR3: TGTGCCAGTAGCATGGACAGAATCACCGGGGAGCTGTTTTTT.

This sequence joins TRBV7-6 and TRBJ2-2; D remains ambiguous. The germline V gene encodes CDR1 SGHVS and CDR2 FNYEAQ. The CDR3 covers 15 residues. Trimming shortened V by 2 bases and J by 1 base, and 8 bases separated the two germline ends. CDR3 sequence (DNA): TGTGCCAGCAGCTTACAGTTCCTGAACACCGGGGAGCTGTTTTTT. This gives the protein CASSLQFLNTGELFF.

The chain combines TRBV5-1 with TRBJ2-7, with no clear D. Germline V gene lookup returns CDR1 SGHRS and CDR2 YFSETQ. The V end was cut by 4 bases, the J end by 6 bases, with 17 bases between. CDR3 length: 14 residues. For the CDR3, the DNA is TGCGCCAGCAGCCTGGGCGCGGCAACTACCGAGCAGTACTTC. This translates into CASSLGAATTEQYF.

The chain employs TRBV6-1 and TRBJ2-7; no reliable D call. V lost 5 bases to trimming and J lost 3 bases, with 14 bases between them. This CDR3 comprises 14 residues. CDR1 is MNHNS, CDR2 SASEGT, per germline. The chain's CDR3 is CASSPKTGYYEQYF. DNA for the CDR3: TGTGCCAGCAGTCCTAAGACTGGATACTACGAGCAGTACTTC.

This sequence joins TRBV4-1 and TRBJ1-1; D not resolved. The CDR3 totals 14 residues. The germline V gene encodes CDR1 MGHRA and CDR2 YSYEKL. Trimming shortened V by 3 bases and J by 12 bases, and 20 bases separated the two germline ends. The CDR3 protein is CASSQGGLPNQSFF. CDR3 bases: TGCGCCAGCAGCCAGGGTGGTCTACCAAACCAATCTTTCTTT.

The table lists this clonotype with many counts. The V call is TRBV5-1, the J call TRBJ1-5; a possible D gene is TRBD1 (6 bases). The CDR3 is 15 residues long. Trimming pared 2 bases from V and 3 bases from J, leaving 12 bases between. Germline loops: CDR1 SGHRS, CDR2 YFSETQ. CDR3 protein: CASSLGGGLNQPQHF. Written as DNA, the CDR3 is TGCGCCAGCAGCTTAGGAGGGGGTCTCAATCAGCCCCAGCATTTT. The full variable domain, completed using reference TRBV5-1 and TRBJ1-5, is KAGVTQTPRYLIKTRGQQVTLSCSPISGHRSVSWYQQTPGQGLQFLFEYFSETQRNKGNFPGRFSGRQFSNSRSEMNVSTLELGDSALYLCASSLGGGLNQPQHFGDGTRLSIL.